The rows below give T cell receptor beta chains drawn from one sample of a study of regulatory T cells in long-lasting Graves disease. TCRdb reprocessed the multiplex PCR reads with MiXCR, giving one entry per CDR3 protein. The sample comprises some 560,000 distinct CDR3 sequences, more than 15% of which are singletons, and about 25% rests with the top ten. The sample was also linked to a second study, of T cells in Graves' hyperthyroidism and ophthalmopathy.

This material consisted of peripheral blood mononuclear cells (PBMCs), taken at new diagnosis, from a patient treated with antithyroid drugs. Source of these receptors: a woman in her forties or fifties with Graves disease. Both conserved end residues are part of each CDR3.

J gene	V gene	CDR3 protein
TRBJ2-3	TRBV7-9	CASTGASLSTDTQYF
TRBJ2-5	TRBV28	CASIPGWGFRETQYF
TRBJ2-2	TRBV7-2	CASSLVGGTPLWTGELFF
TRBJ1-5	TRBV19	CASSIAAAQPQHF
TRBJ1-5	TRBV3-1	CASSQAGQVLGPQHF
TRBJ1-6	TRBV2	CASSYLKTGNSPLHF
TRBJ2-1	TRBV20-1	CSASGGLSNEQFF
TRBJ1-1	TRBV18	CASSPMGGANTEAFF
TRBJ2-7	TRBV5-1	CASSLSNRVSYEQYF
TRBJ2-7	TRBV20-1	CSASRDRFTYEQYF
TRBJ2-7	TRBV20-1	CSARDYTSGFSYEQYF
TRBJ2-3	TRBV7-8	CASSLRQRDTQYF
TRBJ2-3	TRBV28	CASSSTLAGEDTQYF
TRBJ1-5	TRBV12-5	CASGLSTMNRPQHF
TRBJ2-3	TRBV9	CASSVVSAADTQYF
TRBJ2-1	TRBV19	CAKTDRGEFF
TRBJ1-1	TRBV30	CAWSKGGNTEAFF
TRBJ2-7	TRBV29-1	CSVELRDRYEQYF
TRBJ2-1	TRBV30	CAWSVGPGNEQFF
TRBJ1-6	TRBV6-1	CASSRQGRTHSPLHF
TRBJ1-2	TRBV9	CASSGRQVHYGYTF
TRBJ2-3	TRBV7-9	CASSWNPRADTQYF
TRBJ1-5	TRBV7-2	CASSMFDQPQHF
TRBJ2-7	TRBV12-3/TRBV12-4	CASSTRQGGEQYF
TRBJ1-2	TRBV13	CASREDFYGYTF
TRBJ2-3	TRBV5-1	CASSVHSRGAGTDTQYF
TRBJ2-7	TRBV15	CATSRTRDTAYEQYF
TRBJ2-5	TRBV3-1	CASSQDHPGRQETQYF
TRBJ2-3	TRBV9	CASSVESAGAYTDTQYF
TRBJ1-3	TRBV11-3	CASSSLGFGTGSGNTIYF
TRBJ1-2	TRBV5-1	CASSQNLRGVDYGYTF
TRBJ2-7	TRBV6-5	CASSYTRAGWIFEQYF
TRBJ1-3	TRBV19	CASSPGDSRNTIYF
TRBJ1-1	TRBV27	CGSRAGGRVEAFF
TRBJ1-4	TRBV3-1	CASSQQSFNEKLFF
TRBJ2-5	TRBV6-2/TRBV6-3	CASSYSKGGETQYF
TRBJ1-5	TRBV3-1	CASSQDRLDQPQHF
TRBJ2-1	TRBV20-1	CSAPGTTQSYNEQFF
TRBJ2-1	TRBV5-5	CASSLSGDPYNEQFF
TRBJ1-4	TRBV28	CASSRLQGSLVTNEKLFF
TRBJ1-6	TRBV5-8	CASSLEQGRYNSPLHF